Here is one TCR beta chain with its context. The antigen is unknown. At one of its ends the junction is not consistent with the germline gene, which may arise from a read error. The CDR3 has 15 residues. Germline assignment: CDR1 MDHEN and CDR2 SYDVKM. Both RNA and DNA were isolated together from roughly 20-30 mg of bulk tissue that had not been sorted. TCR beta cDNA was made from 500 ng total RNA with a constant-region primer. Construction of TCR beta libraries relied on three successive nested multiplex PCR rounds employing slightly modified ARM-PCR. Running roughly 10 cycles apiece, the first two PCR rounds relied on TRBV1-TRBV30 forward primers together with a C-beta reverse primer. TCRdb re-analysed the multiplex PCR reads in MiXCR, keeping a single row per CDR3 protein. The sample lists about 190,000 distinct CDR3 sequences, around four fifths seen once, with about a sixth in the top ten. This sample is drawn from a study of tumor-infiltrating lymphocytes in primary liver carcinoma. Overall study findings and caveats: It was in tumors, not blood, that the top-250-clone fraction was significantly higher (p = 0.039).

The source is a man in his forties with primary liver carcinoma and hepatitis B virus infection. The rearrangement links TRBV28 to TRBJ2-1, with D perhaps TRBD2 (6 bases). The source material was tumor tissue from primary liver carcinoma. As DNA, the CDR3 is TGTGCCAGCAGTTTAAGTAGGGACTGGGGCAATGAGCAGTCCTTC. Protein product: CASSLSRDWGNEQSF.